Each of the 19 T cell receptor beta chains below was sequenced from the same sample in a study of neurological immune-mediated disorders. TCRdb reanalysed the 5' RACE reads using MiXCR and keeps one entry per CDR3 protein. The sample includes 40,000 to 60,000 distinct CDR3 sequences, roughly 14% seen only once; the top ten take 4.5%. The time point was: longitudinal time-point 2. What was sequenced was PBMCs. These receptor sequences come from a male donor with HTLV-1-associated myelopathy (HAM/TSP).

At least ten counts were recorded for this clonotype. This chain links TRBV5-6 with TRBJ2-7; perhaps TRBD2 as D (6 bases). Germline values: CDR1 SGHDT, CDR2 YYEEEE. The CDR3 is made up of 14 amino acids. The V end was cut by 4 bases, the J end by 1 base, with 12 bases between. Written as DNA, the CDR3 is TGTGCCAGCAGCCCCCGCGGGAATTCCTACGAGCAGTACTTC. Protein: CASSPRGNSYEQYF.

This clonotype occurred many times. The J gene is TRBJ1-1, the V gene TRBV20-1; D gene uncertain. V lost 1 base and J 5 bases, leaving 14 bases between the germline ends. Germline CDR1 and CDR2: DFQATT and SNEGSKA (reference sequence). The CDR3 covers 14 residues. This CDR3 reads CSARVGWGGTEAFF. Here the CDR3 DNA reads TGCAGTGCTAGAGTCGGTTGGGGAGGTACTGAAGCTTTCTTT.

The chain employs TRBV5-1 and TRBJ2-3; 11 nucleotides agree with TRBD2. V lost 8 bases, J lost 0 bases, and 14 bases stayed unmatched. The germline V gene has CDR1 SGHRS and CDR2 YFSETQ. The CDR3 runs to 18 residues. CDR3 loop: CARSTGLAGGVSTDTQYF. The CDR3 DNA sequence: TGCGCCAGAAGCACCGGTCTAGCGGGGGGAGTTAGCACAGATACGCAGTATTTT.

This clonotype was observed at least ten times. This chain uses TRBV20-1 with TRBJ2-7; TRBD1 might be the D (6 bases). CDR1 and CDR2 (germline): DFQATT, SNEGSKA (reference sequence). This CDR3 region has 13 residues. Trimming stripped 3 bases from V and 3 bases from J, with 12 bases between. This chain's CDR3 is CSASRDTIYEQYF. The CDR3 region has the DNA TGCAGTGCTAGCAGGGACACGATCTACGAGCAGTACTTC.

The chain uses TRBV25-1 and TRBJ1-2; D call uncertain. This CDR3 region has 12 residues. Per germline, CDR1 MGHDK and CDR2 SYGVNS. Trimming shortened V by 4 bases and J by 5 bases, and 8 bases separated the two germline ends. The CDR3 loop is CASSGWVYGYTF. The CDR3 nucleotides read TGTGCCAGCAGTGGGTGGGTATATGGCTACACCTTC.

This clonotype has at least ten counts. The chain carries TRBV18 and TRBJ2-7, with 8 bases that match TRBD2. Trimming took 3 bases from V and 3 from J; bases not matched to a gene: 10. This CDR3 has 16 amino acids. Germline V lookup: CDR1 KGHSH, CDR2 LQKENI. The CDR3 DNA sequence: TGTGCCAGCTCACCGATGGGTAGCGGGGTAAACTACGAGCAGTACTTC. It specifies CASSPMGSGVNYEQYF.

This clonotype came up many times. V is TRBV11-2 and J is TRBJ2-7; tentative D call: TRBD2 (7 bases). Germline-derived CDR1 and CDR2 are SGHAT and FQNNGV. This CDR3 comprises 15 residues. Deletions cut 2 bases from V and 3 bases from J, with 14 bases between. CDR3 DNA: TGTGCCAGCAGCTTAAGGGGGGGATCTAACTACGAGCAGTACTTC. It encodes CASSLRGGSNYEQYF.

This clonotype showed up many times. The chain employs TRBV5-1 and TRBJ2-3; TRBD2 matches 14 bases. Germline values: CDR1 SGHRS, CDR2 YFSETQ. CDR3 length: 18 residues. Trimming cost V 4 bases and J 2 bases; bases outside gene matches: 9. DNA of the CDR3: TGCGCCAGCAGCCTCGGGACTAGCGGGGGATCCACCACAGATACGCAGTATTTT. It yields the protein CASSLGTSGGSTTDTQYF.

This clonotype was counted at least ten times. The V gene is TRBV20-1, the J gene TRBJ2-3; D gene unclear. Trimming took off 0 bases at V and 6 bases at J, with 16 bases between the two ends. The CDR3 sequence is 15 residues long. Germline V gene lookup returns CDR1 DFQATT and CDR2 SNEGSKA (reference sequence). The CDR3 nucleotides read TGCAGTGCTAGAGATCGGCTGTACCAAGGTGATACGCAGTATTTT. Encoded protein: CSARDRLYQGDTQYF.

This clonotype occurred many times. This rearrangement joins TRBV10-3 to TRBJ2-3; TRBD1 matches 10 bases. Germline V gene sequence: CDR1 ENHRY, CDR2 SYGVKD. The V gene end was trimmed by 7 bases and the J gene end by 2 bases; junction bases not matched to a gene: 6. The CDR3 length is 15 residues. CDR3 protein: CAITPGQGNTDTQYF. CDR3 nucleotides: TGTGCCATCACTCCGGGACAGGGGAACACAGATACGCAGTATTTT.

By share of the sample, this clonotype is medium-sized. The V call is TRBV5-1, the J call TRBJ2-5; TRBD1 agrees at 7 bases. V was pared by 4 bases and J by 4 bases, with 10 bases of the junction left unmatched. The V gene's germline CDR1 is SGHRS and CDR2 YFSETQ. This CDR3 has 15 residues. The CDR3, as DNA: TGCGCCAGCAGCCCTACAGACAGGGTGAGAGAGACCCAGTACTTC. The encoded protein is CASSPTDRVRETQYF.

The sample holds many counts of this clonotype. This chain uses TRBV5-1 with TRBJ2-5; TRBD2 aligns across 7 bases. Germline V gene lookup returns CDR1 SGHRS and CDR2 YFSETQ. The ends lost 2 bases at V and 5 bases at J; junction bases unmatched: 9. The CDR3 consists of 15 residues. The CDR3 nucleotides are TGCGCCAGCAGCTTAAATTCGTGGGGGGGGGAGACCCAGTACTTC. Translating gives CASSLNSWGGETQYF.

The chain joins TRBV3-1 to TRBJ2-1; tentatively, D is TRBD2 (5 bases). V was pared by 5 bases and J by 7 bases, with 9 bases between. Per germline, CDR1 LGHDT and CDR2 YNNKEL (reference sequence). The CDR3 runs to 12 residues. The CDR3 coding sequence is TGTGCCAGCAGCTTACTAGTGAATGAGCAGTTCTTC. This gives the protein CASSLLVNEQFF.

This clonotype came up many times. The chain combines TRBV7-2 with TRBJ1-5; D remains unclear. CDR1 and CDR2 from the germline V gene are SGHTA and FQGNSA. Trimming shortened V by 1 base and J by 4 bases, and 5 bases separated the two germline ends. The CDR3 spans 13 residues. CDR3 region: CASSLVKNQPQHF. The CDR3 bases are TGTGCCAGCAGCTTAGTGAAGAATCAGCCCCAGCATTTT.

The gene calls are TRBV7-3 and TRBJ2-1; tentative D call: TRBD1 (6 bases). V was cut by 4 bases and J by 9 bases, with 16 bases left in between. CDR1 and CDR2 (germline): SGHTA, FQGTGA. The CDR3 runs to 14 residues. Here the CDR3 reads CASSSPKVGGEQFF. The CDR3 DNA sequence: TGTGCCAGCAGCTCTCCCAAGGTAGGGGGTGAGCAGTTCTTC.

This clonotype came up many times. The chain is built from TRBV6-5 and TRBJ2-1; 7 nucleotides line up with TRBD1. CDR1 MNHEY and CDR2 SVGAGI come from the germline V gene. Germline trimming cut 7 bases from V and 3 bases from J; bases unmatched to any gene: 9. The CDR3 is made up of 15 amino acids. The CDR3 nucleotides are TGTGCCAGCAACAACAGGGGTGTGGGCTACAATGAGCAGTTCTTC. It codes for CASNNRGVGYNEQFF.

Ten or more counts support this clonotype. The chain has TRBV7-9 and TRBJ2-3; TRBD2 agrees at 15 bases. V gave up 5 bases and J gave up 5 bases; unmatched junction bases: 5. This CDR3 has 16 residues. Germline CDR1 is SEHNR and CDR2 is FQNEAQ (reference sequence). CDR3 loop: CASSAGTSGGIDTQYF. The CDR3 DNA reads as TGTGCCAGCAGCGCAGGGACTAGCGGGGGGATAGATACGCAGTATTTT.

This clonotype was observed at least ten times. The chain employs TRBV21-1 and TRBJ1-2. TRBV21-1 is reported as a pseudogene. The CDR3 is made up of 13 amino acids. The CDR3 region has the DNA TGTGCCAGCAGCAAAGGAGCGACTCATGGCTACACCTTC. This translates into CASSKGATHGYTF.

This clonotype was counted many times. This chain links TRBV5-1 with TRBJ2-7; 14 nucleotides agree with TRBD2. The V gene's germline CDR1 is SGHRS and CDR2 YFSETQ. V trimming: 4 bases; J trimming: 3 bases; junction bases outside the gene matches: 3. The CDR3 has 15 amino acids. CDR3 DNA sequence: TGCGCCAGCAGCCCGGGACTAGCGGGGGACTACGAGCAGTACTTC. It is translated as CASSPGLAGDYEQYF.